A selection of T cell receptor beta chains follows, all from one sample in a study of cytomegalovirus exposure and HLA in healthy donors. The method was immunoSEQ multiplex PCR; TCRdb's version includes in-frame clones alone and lacks a portion of them. The sample consists of some 140,000 clones, 65% to 90% of them appearing once. Material: PBMCs. The source is a man aged 18 to 30 in good health and CMV-seropositive. The CDR3 runs from the conserved cysteine through the conserved F or W. Each record gives: D gene, J gene, V gene, clone size, CDR3 protein, CDR3 DNA. The D gene is left open where the match is weak. A row's size may be missing; if present it is once, few, many or a size class.

TRBD1 TRBJ2-1 TRBV9 NA CASSAQDRGPPFNEQFF TGTGCCAGCAGCGCGCAGGACAGGGGGCCACCATTCAATGAGCAGTTCTTC
TRBD1 TRBJ2-2 TRBV5-1 NA CASSFDRGNTGELFF TGCGCCAGCAGCTTTGACAGGGGTAACACCGGGGAGCTGTTTTTT
TRBD2 TRBJ2-5 TRBV7-2 once CASSLAQAGGYGETQYF TGTGCCAGCAGCTTAGCGCAAGCGGGAGGATACGGAGAGACCCAGTACTTC
TRBD2 TRBJ2-7 TRBV18 few CASSPTGAGGSYEQYF TGTGCCAGCTCACCCACGGGAGCGGGAGGGTCCTACGAGCAGTACTTC
TRBD1 TRBJ1-2 TRBV14 NA CASSPTGRANYGYTF TGTGCCAGCAGCCCGACAGGGCGAGCTAACTATGGCTACACCTTC
NA TRBJ1-4 TRBV7-8 once CASSLRGNYEKLFF TGTGCCAGCAGCTTAAGGGGGAACTATGAAAAACTGTTTTTT
TRBD2 TRBJ2-5 TRBV29-1 NA CSVDAPGGWETQYF TGCAGCGTTGACGCGCCGGGGGGGTGGGAGACCCAGTACTTC
NA TRBJ2-7 TRBV6-1 NA CASSEVAEQYF TGTGCCAGCAGTGAAGTAGCCGAGCAGTACTTC
TRBD2 TRBJ2-7 TRBV6-1 NA CASRRLAGLDEQYF TGTGCCAGCAGGAGACTAGCGGGGTTAGACGAGCAGTACTTC
TRBD1 TRBJ1-4 TRBV5-1 NA CASSLVEQGRNYEKLFF TGCGCCAGCAGCTTGGTCGAACAGGGGAGGAATTACGAAAAACTGTTTTTT
NA TRBJ2-3 TRBV5-5 NA CASSQDTDTQYF TGTGCCAGCAGCCAGGATACAGATACGCAGTATTTT
NA TRBJ1-1 TRBV9 NA CASSVASSTEAFF TGTGCCAGCAGCGTAGCCTCGAGCACTGAAGCTTTCTTT
TRBD2 TRBJ2-1 TRBV9 NA CASSPYLAGGPDVSYNEQFF TGTGCCAGCAGCCCCTATTTAGCGGGGGGGCCTGACGTATCCTACAATGAGCAGTTCTTC
TRBD2 TRBJ2-1 TRBV5-1 NA CASSWTSGPTYNEQFF TGCGCCAGCAGCTGGACTAGCGGGCCTACCTACAATGAGCAGTTCTTC
TRBD2 TRBJ2-2 TRBV27 NA CASSSIAGAAGELFF TGTGCCAGCAGTTCAATAGCGGGAGCGGCCGGGGAGCTGTTTTTT
NA TRBJ2-6 TRBV4-3 NA CASSQDRGSGANVLTF TGCGCCAGCAGCCAAGATCGGGGGAGTGGGGCCAACGTCCTGACTTTC
TRBD1 TRBJ1-2 TRBV27 NA CASSIDRGDGYTF TGTGCCAGCAGCATCGACAGGGGCGATGGCTACACCTTC
NA TRBJ2-1 TRBV27 NA CASSSPESGLRSSYNEQFF TGTGCCAGCAGTTCCCCCGAGAGTGGGCTACGAAGCTCCTACAATGAGCAGTTCTTC
NA TRBJ2-7 TRBV6-1 NA CASSEINRAYEQYF TGTGCCAGCAGTGAGATTAACCGGGCCTACGAGCAGTACTTC
NA TRBJ2-3 TRBV11-3 NA CASSPGVVGTDTQYF TGTGCCAGCAGCCCCGGGGTAGTAGGCACAGATACGCAGTATTTT
NA TRBJ2-2 TRBV4-1 NA CASSPTGGELFF TGCGCCAGCAGCCCCACCGGGGGGGAGCTGTTTTTT
NA TRBJ1-5 TRBV30 NA CAWSAPWGVQAGSNQPQHF TGTGCCTGGAGTGCCCCCTGGGGGGTCCAAGCTGGAAGCAATCAGCCCCAGCATTTT
TRBD1 TRBJ1-2 TRBV18 few CASSPDRDYGYTF TGTGCCAGCTCACCGGACAGGGACTATGGCTACACCTTC
TRBD1 TRBJ1-3 TRBV25-1 NA CASSEYIEDRVDTIYF TGTGCCAGCAGTGAATATATTGAGGACAGGGTGGACACCATATATTTT
TRBD2 TRBJ2-2 TRBV9 NA CASSVALGMGLASTGELFF TGTGCCAGCAGCGTAGCATTGGGTATGGGACTAGCGAGCACCGGGGAGCTGTTTTTT
TRBD2 TRBJ2-1 TRBV6-1 once CASKLAAYNEQFF TGTGCCAGCAAACTAGCGGCGTACAATGAGCAGTTCTTC
NA TRBJ2-2 TRBV7-9 few CASSSTGRGENTGELFF TGTGCCAGCAGCTCCACGGGTAGGGGTGAGAACACCGGGGAGCTGTTTTTT
TRBD2 TRBJ2-3 TRBV6-5 NA CASSSSGEGADTQYF TGTGCCAGCAGTTCTAGCGGGGAGGGAGCAGATACGCAGTATTTT
NA TRBJ1-1 TRBV6-5 NA CASSPYRNTEAFF TGTGCCAGCAGTCCTTACAGGAACACTGAAGCTTTCTTT
NA TRBJ1-1 TRBV5-1 NA CASSPGGAEDTEAFF TGCGCCAGCAGCCCTGGGGGGGCTGAGGACACTGAAGCTTTCTTT
TRBD2 TRBJ2-7 TRBV5-6 NA CASRSRGLADYEQYF TGTGCCAGCAGGTCCCGTGGACTAGCGGACTACGAGCAGTACTTC
NA TRBJ1-1 TRBV7-9 NA CASSRHDGDTEAFF TGTGCCAGCAGCCGGCACGATGGAGACACTGAAGCTTTCTTT
TRBD2 TRBJ2-3 TRBV5-1 NA CASSLGLASTDTQYF TGCGCCAGCAGCTTGGGACTAGCGAGCACAGATACGCAGTATTTT
NA TRBJ2-5 TRBV7-9 NA CASTPRDSLKETQYF TGTGCCAGCACCCCCCGGGACTCATTAAAAGAGACCCAGTACTTC
TRBD2 TRBJ2-5 TRBV13 NA CASSSRTSGGPGQYF TGTGCCAGCAGCTCGCGGACTAGCGGGGGGCCCGGCCAGTACTTC
TRBD2 TRBJ2-3 TRBV7-9 once CASSVAGGQDTQYF TGTGCCAGCAGCGTAGCGGGGGGGCAAGATACGCAGTATTTT
NA TRBJ2-1 TRBV7-3 once CASSLGVEVGYNEQFF TGTGCCAGCAGCTTAGGGGTGGAGGTGGGTTACAATGAGCAGTTCTTC
NA TRBJ2-3 TRBV7-9 NA CASWGLARDTQYF TGTGCCAGCTGGGGACTTGCTCGGGATACGCAGTATTTT
NA TRBJ1-1 TRBV18 NA CASSETAFNTEAFF TGTGCCAGCTCAGAGACAGCATTTAACACTGAAGCTTTCTTT
TRBD2 TRBJ2-1 TRBV9 NA CASSLSGGTYNEQFF TGTGCCAGCAGCCTTAGCGGGGGGACCTACAATGAGCAGTTCTTC
TRBD1 TRBJ2-1 TRBV6-5 NA CASRLGQSSYNEQFF TGTGCCAGCAGGCTGGGACAGAGCTCCTACAATGAGCAGTTCTTC
NA TRBJ2-5 TRBV7-3 NA CASSLTGYGETQYF TGTGCCAGCAGCTTGACCGGGTATGGTGAGACCCAGTACTTC
NA TRBJ2-3 TRBV4-1 few CASSQDRVTDTQYF TGCGCCAGCAGCCAAGACAGGGTGACAGATACGCAGTATTTT
TRBD1 TRBJ1-3 TRBV7-2 NA CASSPPTGSRNTIYF TGTGCCAGCAGCCCGCCGACAGGGTCTCGAAACACCATATATTTT
TRBD1 TRBJ2-2 TRBV6-5 NA CASKAGGVNTGELFF TGTGCCAGCAAAGCAGGGGGTGTGAACACCGGGGAGCTGTTTTTT
TRBD1 TRBJ2-1 TRBV6-5 NA CASKSGGQGANEQFF TGTGCCAGCAAATCGGGGGGACAGGGTGCAAATGAGCAGTTCTTC
NA TRBJ1-1 TRBV18 NA CASSGGRSPRNTEAFF TGTGCCAGCTCGGGCGGGCGATCCCCAAGGAACACTGAAGCTTTCTTT
TRBD1 TRBJ1-3 TRBV15 NA CATSRTGVSSGNTIYF TGTGCCACCAGCAGGACAGGGGTCAGCTCTGGAAACACCATATATTTT
TRBD2 TRBJ2-7 TRBV5-6 NA CASSVRTSGSRNEQYF TGTGCCAGCAGCGTTAGGACTAGCGGGAGCAGAAACGAGCAGTACTTC
NA TRBJ2-7 TRBV6-5 NA CASTPAASETYEQYF TGTGCCAGCACCCCGGCGGCTAGCGAAACCTACGAGCAGTACTTC
NA TRBJ2-7 TRBV18 NA CASSPWGAGTYEQYF TGTGCCAGCTCCCCATGGGGTGCGGGTACCTACGAGCAGTACTTC